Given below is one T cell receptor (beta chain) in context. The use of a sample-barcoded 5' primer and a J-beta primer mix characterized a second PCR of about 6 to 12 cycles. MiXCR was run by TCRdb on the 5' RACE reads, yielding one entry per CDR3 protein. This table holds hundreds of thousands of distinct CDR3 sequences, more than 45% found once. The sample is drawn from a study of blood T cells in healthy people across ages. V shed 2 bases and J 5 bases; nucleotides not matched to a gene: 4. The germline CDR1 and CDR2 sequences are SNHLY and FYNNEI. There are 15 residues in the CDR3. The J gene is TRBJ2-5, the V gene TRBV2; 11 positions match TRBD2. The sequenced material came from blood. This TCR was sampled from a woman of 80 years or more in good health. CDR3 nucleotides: TGTGCCAGCAGTGAAAGACTAGCGGGGTCGGAGACCCAGTACTTC. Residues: CASSERLAGSETQYF. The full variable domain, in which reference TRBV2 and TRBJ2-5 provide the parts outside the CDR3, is EPEVTQTPSHQVTQMGQEVILRCVPISNHLYFYWYRQILGQKVEFLVSFYNNEISEKSEIFDDQFSVERPDGSNFTLKIRSTKLEDSAMYFCASSERLAGSETQYFGPGTRLLVL.